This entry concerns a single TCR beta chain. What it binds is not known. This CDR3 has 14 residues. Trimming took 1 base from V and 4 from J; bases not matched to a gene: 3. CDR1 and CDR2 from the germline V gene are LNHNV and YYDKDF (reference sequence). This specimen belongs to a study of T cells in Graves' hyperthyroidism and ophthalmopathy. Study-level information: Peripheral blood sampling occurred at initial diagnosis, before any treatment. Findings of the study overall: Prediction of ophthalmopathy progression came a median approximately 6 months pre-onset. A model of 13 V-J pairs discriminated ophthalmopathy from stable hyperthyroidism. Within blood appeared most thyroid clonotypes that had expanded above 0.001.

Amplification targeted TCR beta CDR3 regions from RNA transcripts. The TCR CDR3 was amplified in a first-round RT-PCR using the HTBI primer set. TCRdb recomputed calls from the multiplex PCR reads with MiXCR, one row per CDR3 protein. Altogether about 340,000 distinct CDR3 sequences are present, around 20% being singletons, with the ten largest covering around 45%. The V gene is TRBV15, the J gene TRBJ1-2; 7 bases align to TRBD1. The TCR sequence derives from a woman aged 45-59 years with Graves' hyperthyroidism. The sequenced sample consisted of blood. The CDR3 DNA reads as TGTGCCACCAGCAGAGGCAGGGGGGGCTATGGCTACACCTTC. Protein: CATSRGRGGYGYTF.